This is a list of T cell receptor beta chains from one sample in a study of blood T cell repertoires in COVID-19. Some clones are missing from TCRdb's copy, which holds only in-frame ones; the method was immunoSEQ multiplex PCR. The sample yields roughly 130,000 clones, about 80% seen once. Sequencing was performed on peripheral blood. The receptor set was obtained from a woman in her fifties or sixties with acute or convalescent COVID-19. Both conserved end residues are part of each CDR3. Each record gives: V gene, D gene, clone size, J gene, CDR3 DNA, CDR3 protein. A D gene is named only where the DNA matches it firmly. Rows may omit the clone size; those that give it use once, few, many or a size class.

TRBV2	TRBD2	-	TRBJ2-1	TGTGCCAGCAGTGCCCAGGGGACTAGCGGTTACAATGAGCAGTTCTTC	CASSAQGTSGYNEQFF
TRBV9	-	-	TRBJ2-1	TGTGCCAGCAGCGTCGGCGGGGATTCCTACAATGAGCAGTTCTTC	CASSVGGDSYNEQFF
TRBV9	-	-	TRBJ1-3	TGTGCCAGCAGCGTTGACATCTCTGGAAACACCATATATTTT	CASSVDISGNTIYF
TRBV5-1	-	-	TRBJ2-2	TGCGCCAGCAGCTATGGACAGAGAGTCCCCCCCGGGGAGCTGTTTTTT	CASSYGQRVPPGELFF
TRBV4-2	TRBD1	-	TRBJ1-2	TGTGCCAGCAGCCAAGCCGGGACAGGAGGTGGCGGCTACACCTTC	CASSQAGTGGGGYTF
TRBV12-5	-	-	TRBJ1-5	TGTGCTAGTGGTGTGGGGCATACGAGCAATCAGCCCCAGCATTTT	CASGVGHTSNQPQHF
TRBV23-1	TRBD1	few	TRBJ1-1	TGCGCCAGCAGTCGCATCAGACAGGGGTGGACTGAAGCTTTCTTT	CASSRIRQGWTEAFF
TRBV30	-	-	TRBJ1-1	TGTGCCTGGGGACGGGCTAGGGGCACTGAAGCTTTCTTT	CAWGRARGTEAFF
TRBV30	TRBD2	-	TRBJ2-7	TGTGCCTGGAGCGACTCCCGGACTAGCGGGGGCCCGACGTCCTTC	CAWSDSRTSGGPTSF
TRBV9	-	-	TRBJ1-4	TGTGCCAGCAGCGAGGGCCATGGGGGGAATGGTGAAAAACTGTTTTTT	CASSEGHGGNGEKLFF
TRBV4-2	-	-	TRBJ1-1	TGTGCCAGCAGCCGACCAACGGGGGGGAACACTGAAGCTTTCTTT	CASSRPTGGNTEAFF
TRBV7-9	-	-	TRBJ2-1	TGTGCCAGCAGCTCGTTCGTTCGGGACATATACAATGAGCAGTTCTTC	CASSSFVRDIYNEQFF
TRBV5-8	-	-	TRBJ2-3	TGTGCCAGCAGCGGGTTAAGACTCACCTCTAGCACAGATACGCAGTATTTT	CASSGLRLTSSTDTQYF
TRBV5-1	-	-	TRBJ2-3	TGCGCCAGCAGCCTAGAACAGGGATTCCCCCCAGATACGCAGTATTTT	CASSLEQGFPPDTQYF
TRBV6-5	-	-	TRBJ1-6	TGTGCCAGCAGTTACTCTTTAGGAGTCTCCGATTCACCCCTCCACTTT	CASSYSLGVSDSPLHF
TRBV2	TRBD2	-	TRBJ2-2	TGTGCCAGCAGGACCGGACTAGCGGGGGCCACCGGGGAGCTGTTTTTT	CASRTGLAGATGELFF
TRBV7-9	TRBD2	few	TRBJ2-3	TGTGCCAGCAGACGGGGGGAGGTAGATACGCAGTATTTT	CASRRGEVDTQYF
TRBV27	TRBD1	-	TRBJ1-1	TGTGCCAGCAGTTTCCTCAGGGGGGAAGCTTTCTTT	CASSFLRGEAFF
TRBV3-1/TRBV3-2	-	-	TRBJ1-3	TGTGCCAGCAGCGGTACAGCTGATCAGGGAAACACCATATATTTT	CASSGTADQGNTIYF
TRBV12-3/TRBV12-4	-	-	TRBJ1-4	TGTGCCAGCAGTCTTAGTTATGAAAAACTGTTTTTT	CASSLSYEKLFF
TRBV12-5	TRBD1	-	TRBJ1-3	TGTGCTAGTGGTTCCCGGACAGGCCTGGATGGAAACACCATATATTTT	CASGSRTGLDGNTIYF
TRBV6-2/TRBV6-3	TRBD2	-	TRBJ2-1	TGTGCCAGCAGTGCCCGACTAGCGGGGGGCAATGAGCAGTTCTTC	CASSARLAGGNEQFF
TRBV29-1	-	-	TRBJ1-4	TGCAGCGTTCTGAAGGGGTTCAATGAAAAACTGTTTTTT	CSVLKGFNEKLFF
TRBV18	TRBD1	-	TRBJ2-7	TGTGCCAGCTCACTAGGGGACAGAGACTACGAGCAGTACTTC	CASSLGDRDYEQYF
TRBV5-1	-	-	TRBJ1-2	TGCGCCAGCAGCGGAGATGTCGTCTATGGCTACACCTTC	CASSGDVVYGYTF
TRBV11-2	-	-	TRBJ1-1	TGTGCCAGCAGCTCCTCCCGGGAGACTGAAGCTTTCTTT	CASSSSRETEAFF
TRBV2	-	-	TRBJ1-6	TGTGCCAGCAGTGACAGGGGACCCACTGTTTCACCCCTCCACTTT	CASSDRGPTVSPLHF
TRBV27	TRBD1	-	TRBJ2-7	TGTGCCAGCAGGCCCGGGACAGGGTCCTACGAGCAGTACTTC	CASRPGTGSYEQYF
TRBV5-4	-	once	TRBJ1-2	TGTGCCAGCAGCTCCGGGGGGTCCTATGGCTACACCTTC	CASSSGGSYGYTF
TRBV5-1	TRBD2	-	TRBJ2-2	TGCGCCAGCAGCTCCCGGCTAGCGGGGGATGGAAACACCGGGGAGCTGTTTTTT	CASSSRLAGDGNTGELFF
TRBV5-8	-	-	TRBJ1-4	TGTGCCAGCAGCTCATGGCCCGCAACTAATGAAAAACTGTTTTTT	CASSSWPATNEKLFF
TRBV10-2	-	-	TRBJ2-3	TGCGCCAGCAGTGAGTCGGAGAGGGGACATGGAGATACGCAGTATTTT	CASSESERGHGDTQYF
TRBV25-1	-	-	TRBJ1-1	TGTGCCAGCAGTGACAGAAGGAACACTGAAGCTTTCTTT	CASSDRRNTEAFF
TRBV30	-	-	TRBJ1-6	TGTGCCTGGGAGGGAGGAATCGGCAATTCACCCCTCCACTTT	CAWEGGIGNSPLHF
TRBV5-1	-	-	TRBJ2-1	TGCGCCAGCAGCTTGGCGGGTAGTCCCAATGAGCAGTTCTTC	CASSLAGSPNEQFF
TRBV19	-	-	TRBJ2-1	TGTGCCAGTAGTATCTCAACAGTAGGCTCCTACAATGAGCAGTTCTTC	CASSISTVGSYNEQFF
TRBV14	TRBD1	-	TRBJ1-4	TGTGCCAGCAGCACTCGACAGGGGGCAACTAATGAAAAACTGTTTTTT	CASSTRQGATNEKLFF
TRBV12-5	TRBD1	few	TRBJ1-1	TGTGCTAGTGGTTTGGGGAACAGGGGCACTGAAGCTTTCTTT	CASGLGNRGTEAFF
TRBV6-2/TRBV6-3	TRBD2	-	TRBJ2-5	TGTGCCAGCAGTTACTCGAGCGGGGGGACCCCTCGGTACTTC	CASSYSSGGTPRYF
TRBV14	TRBD1	-	TRBJ2-7	TGTGCCAGCAGTCCGGGACAGCTCTACGAGCAGTACTTC	CASSPGQLYEQYF
TRBV4-1	TRBD1	-	TRBJ1-5	TGCGCCAGCAGCCAAGTCGGCGGGACAGGGGGGTACCAGCCCCAGCATTTT	CASSQVGGTGGYQPQHF
TRBV5-4	-	-	TRBJ2-1	TGTGCCAGCAGCGGTACTAGAGGCGACTCTCGGAATGAGCAGTTCTTC	CASSGTRGDSRNEQFF
TRBV19	-	-	TRBJ1-5	TGTGCCAGTAGTCGACAGGTCGACAGGCCCCAGCATTTT	CASSRQVDRPQHF
TRBV24-1	-	-	TRBJ1-5	TGTGCCACCAGTGATTCGAGCCGGCCCCAGCATTTT	CATSDSSRPQHF
TRBV24-1	TRBD1	-	TRBJ2-1	TGTGCCACCAGTGGGGACAGGGTATTAGATGAGCAGTTCTTC	CATSGDRVLDEQFF
TRBV7-8	TRBD2	-	TRBJ2-1	TGTGCCAGCAGCTTGACTAGCGGGGTCGATGAGCAGTTCTTC	CASSLTSGVDEQFF
TRBV2	TRBD1	-	TRBJ1-2	TGTGCCAGCAGTGCACTTACTGGACAGGGGGCAATTGGCTACACCTTC	CASSALTGQGAIGYTF
TRBV10-3	TRBD1	-	TRBJ1-5	TGTGCCATCAGTGGACAGGGGCGAGGTCAGCCCCAGCATTTT	CAISGQGRGQPQHF
TRBV30	TRBD1	-	TRBJ1-1	TGTGCCTGGAGTGTGTCCCGGACAGGGGCTGGCACTGAAGCTTTCTTT	CAWSVSRTGAGTEAFF
TRBV3-1/TRBV3-2	-	few	TRBJ2-1	TGTGCCAGCAGCCAAGAAGGGGGGGGGCTATACAATGAGCAGTTCTTC	CASSQEGGGLYNEQFF
TRBV10-3	-	-	TRBJ1-1	TGTGCCATCAGTGGGGGGGGCACTGAAGCTTTCTTT	CAISGGGTEAFF
TRBV6-5	-	-	TRBJ2-2	TGTGCCAGCAGATCTGGAGATACCGGGGAGCTGTTTTTT	CASRSGDTGELFF
TRBV3-1/TRBV3-2	-	-	TRBJ1-3	TGTGCCAGCAGCACGGGGATCTCTGGAAACACCATATATTTT	CASSTGISGNTIYF